A single sample is the source of the 18 T cell receptor beta chains below, sequenced in a study of blood T cell repertoires in COVID-19. Generated by immunoSEQ multiplex PCR, the TCRdb table keeps only in-frame clones and is missing some. This table holds around 230,000 clones, roughly 84% found once. The sequencing sample was made of peripheral blood. The source of these receptors is a man aged 35-49 years who had recovered from COVID-19.

The V gene is TRBV11-3, the J gene TRBJ2-1, with 13 bases lining up with TRBD2. Germline V gives CDR1 SGHNT, CDR2 YENEEA. This CDR3 contains 16 residues. Trimming took 5 bases from V and 6 from J; bases not matched to a gene: 7. The CDR3 spells CASSPQLAGGVNEQFF. CDR3 nucleotides: TGTGCCAGCAGCCCCCAACTAGCGGGAGGGGTCAATGAGCAGTTCTTC.

The chain uses TRBV4-1 and TRBJ2-1; tentatively, D is TRBD2 (5 bases). The CDR3 is 16 amino acids. Germline CDR1 is MGHRA and CDR2 is YSYEKL. Trimming took off 2 bases at V and 0 bases at J, with 11 bases between the two ends. The CDR3 region has the DNA TGCGCCAGCAGCCAACGGTTGAGCGGCTCCTACAATGAGCAGTTCTTC. Translating it yields CASSQRLSGSYNEQFF.

In regard to this clone: Other DNA sequences within the sample encode an identical CDR3. The V and J genes are TRBV5-1 and TRBJ2-7; 7 bases align to TRBD1. The germline CDR1 and CDR2 sequences are SGHRS and YFSETQ. The V and J ends lost 0 bases and 4 bases, in that order; junction bases with no gene match: 10. The CDR3 totals 16 residues. CDR3 nucleotides: TGCGCCAGCAGCTTGGGCTCCGGGACAGATTCTTACGAGCAGTACTTC. Protein product: CASSLGSGTDSYEQYF.

The gene calls are TRBV6-2 or TRBV6-3 and TRBJ2-7; no reliable D call. Germline V CDR1 and CDR2: MNHEY, SVGEGT. There are 14 residues in the CDR3. Trimming took 2 bases from V and 3 from J, leaving 11 bases between them. The DNA for the CDR3 is TGTGCCAGCAGTTACGGAGAAACGAGCTACGAGCAGTACTTC. It encodes CASSYGETSYEQYF.

This clone was observed once. CDR3 in amino acids: CASSVRGAVNTDTQYF. CDR3 in DNA: TGTGCCAGCAGCGTCAGAGGAGCGGTAAACACAGATACGCAGTATTTT. V gene TRBV9 combines with J gene TRBJ2-3; weak D call: TRBD2 (5 bases). CDR3 length equals 16 residues. Germline CDR1 and CDR2: SGDLS and YYNGEE. The germline V and J ends were trimmed by 2 bases and 2 bases, with 15 bases remaining between them.

The genes are TRBV7-2 and TRBJ2-3; TRBD2 agrees at 10 bases. The CDR3 spans 16 residues. V was clipped by 4 bases and J by 8 bases; unmatched bases: 12. Germline CDR1 and CDR2: SGHTA and FQGNSA. CDR3 region: CASSSRQRGGYSTQYF. In DNA form, the CDR3 reads TGTGCCAGCAGCTCGCGGCAGCGGGGGGGTTATAGTACGCAGTATTTT.

The V and J genes are TRBV5-4 and TRBJ2-1, with TRBD2 identical over 8 bases. The trim removed 4 bases at V and 7 bases at J, leaving 10 bases unmatched. The CDR3 runs 15 residues. Germline V CDR1 and CDR2: SGHNT, YYREEE (reference sequence). CDR3 nucleotide sequence: TGTGCCAGCAGCCCTACGGGAGGGTCTAAGAATGAGCAGTTCTTC. Protein: CASSPTGGSKNEQFF.

The chain has TRBV6-5 and TRBJ2-1, with 9 bases matching TRBD2. The CDR3 has 14 residues. V lost 6 bases to trimming and J lost 9 bases; unmatched junction nucleotides: 9. Germline V CDR1 and CDR2: MNHEY, SVGAGI. Written as DNA, the CDR3 is TGTGCCAGCAGACCGACTAGCGGCTTCGGTGAGCAGTTCTTC. It is translated as CASRPTSGFGEQFF.

This chain joins TRBV19 and TRBJ1-5, with TRBD1 as a possible D gene (6 bases). The CDR3 runs to 15 residues. Trimming left V 2 bases short and J 5 bases short, with 13 bases between. CDR1 and CDR2 (germline): LNHDA, SQIVND (reference sequence). The CDR3 protein is CASSIMTGPDQPQHF. As DNA, the CDR3 is TGTGCCAGTAGTATAATGACAGGCCCCGATCAGCCCCAGCATTTT.

V usage is TRBV2 and J usage is TRBJ2-1; maybe TRBD2 (6 bases). V shed 6 bases and J shed 9 bases, with 15 bases lying between them. CDR1 and CDR2 from the germline V gene are SNHLY and FYNNEI. CDR3 length: 13 residues. CDR3 sequence reads: CASSVTRPGEQFF. The CDR3 DNA follows: TGTGCCAGCAGCGTGACTAGACCTGGTGAGCAGTTCTTC. Drawing the rest from reference TRBV2 and TRBJ2-1, the complete variable domain is EPEVTQTPSHQVTQMGQEVILRCVPISNHLYFYWYRQILGQKVEFLVSFYNNEISEKSEIFDDQFSVERPDGSNFTLKIRSTKLEDSAMYFCASSVTRPGEQFFGPGTRLTVL.

The genes are TRBV5-1 and TRBJ1-4; no firm D call. Germline V gene sequence: CDR1 SGHRS, CDR2 YFSETQ. V gave up 0 bases and J gave up 8 bases, with 8 bases separating them. This CDR3 spans 13 amino acids. The CDR3 region is CASSLVGGEKLFF. The CDR3 DNA reads TGCGCCAGCAGCTTGGTCGGAGGAGAAAAACTGTTTTTT.

V usage is TRBV5-4 and J usage is TRBJ2-5; possibly TRBD2 for D (5 bases). CDR1 is SGHNT and CDR2 is YYREEE in the germline V gene (reference sequence). The CDR3 is made up of 17 amino acids. Trimming removed 0 bases at V and 0 bases at J, with 15 bases between. The CDR3 nucleotides read TGTGCCAGCAGCTTGGACGGGAAAGTAGGTTACCAAGAGACCCAGTACTTC. It specifies CASSLDGKVGYQETQYF.

The chain is built from TRBV7-9 and TRBJ2-7; D is unresolved. The V gene's germline CDR1 is SEHNR and CDR2 FQNEAQ (reference sequence). The ends were cut back, 0 bases at V and 3 bases at J, with 6 bases in the middle. The CDR3 consists of 13 residues. CDR3 coding DNA: TGTGCCAGCAGCTTAGCAAACGGCTACGAGCAGTACTTC. Translating gives CASSLANGYEQYF.

The chain recombines TRBV11-2 with TRBJ1-2; 7 bases align to TRBD1. The CDR3 is made up of 16 amino acids. Germline loops: CDR1 SGHAT, CDR2 FQNNGV. V shed 1 base and J 3 bases; nucleotides not matched to a gene: 8. CDR3 bases: TGTGCCAGCAGCTTAGGGCCGGACAGGCGTTACTATGGCTACACCTTC. Amino acids: CASSLGPDRRYYGYTF.

Only one count was recorded for this clone. J is TRBJ2-7 and V is TRBV27; the D gene is possibly TRBD2 (5 bases). The V end was cut by 2 bases, the J end by 2 bases, with 13 bases between. This CDR3 contains 15 residues. In germline, CDR1 is MNHEY, CDR2 SMNVEV (reference sequence). CDR3 in amino acids: CASSLTLETTYEQYF. The CDR3 nucleotides are TGTGCCAGCAGTTTAACACTCGAGACTACCTACGAGCAGTACTTC.

This clone was observed a few times. The chain employs TRBV19 and TRBJ2-7, with a possible D match to TRBD1 (5 bases). The length of the CDR3 is 14 residues. V lost 5 bases, J lost 1 base, and 12 bases lay in between. Germline CDR1 LNHDA, CDR2 SQIVND (reference sequence). The CDR3 sequence is CASSHRSVSYEQYF. In DNA, the CDR3 is TGTGCCAGTAGTCACAGGTCGGTGTCCTACGAGCAGTACTTC.

The genes are TRBV6-2 or TRBV6-3 and TRBJ2-7; no definite D call. There are 13 residues in the CDR3. V was cut by 2 bases and J by 3 bases, with 8 bases left in between. Germline CDR1 MNHEY, CDR2 SVGEGT. CDR3 in amino acids: CASSYLRLYEQYF. CDR3 bases: TGTGCCAGCAGTTACCTCAGGCTCTACGAGCAGTACTTC.

This clone was recorded only once. Written as DNA, the CDR3 is TGTGCCAGCAGTTACGGGGGGAATCAGCCCCAGCATTTT. It codes for CASSYGGNQPQHF. V gene TRBV6-2 or TRBV6-3 combines with J gene TRBJ1-5; D might be TRBD1 (5 bases). The germline gives CDR1 MNHEY, CDR2 SVGEGT. V lost 2 bases and J lost 4, with 6 bases in between. This CDR3 comprises 13 residues.